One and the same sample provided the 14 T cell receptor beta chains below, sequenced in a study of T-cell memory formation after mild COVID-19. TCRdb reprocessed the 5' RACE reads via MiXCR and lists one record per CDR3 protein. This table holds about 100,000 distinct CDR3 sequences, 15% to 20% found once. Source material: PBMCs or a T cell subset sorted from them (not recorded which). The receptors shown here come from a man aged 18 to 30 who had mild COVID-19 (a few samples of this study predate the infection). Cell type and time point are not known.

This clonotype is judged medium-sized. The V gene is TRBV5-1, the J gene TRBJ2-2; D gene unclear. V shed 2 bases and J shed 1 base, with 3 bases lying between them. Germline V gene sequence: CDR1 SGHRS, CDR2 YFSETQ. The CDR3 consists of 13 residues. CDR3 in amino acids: CASSLGNTGELFF. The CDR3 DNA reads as TGCGCCAGCAGCTTAGGGAACACCGGGGAGCTGTTTTTT.

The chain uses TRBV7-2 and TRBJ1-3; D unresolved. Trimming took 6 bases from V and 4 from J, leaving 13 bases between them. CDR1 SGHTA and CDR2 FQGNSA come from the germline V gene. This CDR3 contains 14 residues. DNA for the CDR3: TGTGCCAGCAGGACGGAACTGACCGGAAACACCATATATTTT. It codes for CASRTELTGNTIYF.

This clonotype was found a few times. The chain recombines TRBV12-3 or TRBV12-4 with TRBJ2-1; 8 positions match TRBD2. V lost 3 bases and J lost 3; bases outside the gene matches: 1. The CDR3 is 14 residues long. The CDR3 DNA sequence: TGTGCCAGCAGTTTCGGGACTAGCTACAATGAGCAGTTCTTC. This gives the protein CASSFGTSYNEQFF.

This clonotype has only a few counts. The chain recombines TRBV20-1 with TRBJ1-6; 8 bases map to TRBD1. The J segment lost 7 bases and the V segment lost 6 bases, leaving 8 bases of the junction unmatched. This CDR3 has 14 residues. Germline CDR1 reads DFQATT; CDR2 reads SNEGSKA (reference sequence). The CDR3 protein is CSAPDRGPNSPLHF. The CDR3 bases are TGCAGTGCACCCGACAGGGGCCCGAATTCACCCCTCCACTTT.

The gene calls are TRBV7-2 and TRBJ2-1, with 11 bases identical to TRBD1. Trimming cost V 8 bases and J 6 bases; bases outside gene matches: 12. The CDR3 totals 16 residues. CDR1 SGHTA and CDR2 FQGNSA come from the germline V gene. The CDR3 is CASVRWAGQGGNEQFF. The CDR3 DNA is TGTGCCAGCGTTCGTTGGGCGGGACAGGGGGGCAATGAGCAGTTCTTC.

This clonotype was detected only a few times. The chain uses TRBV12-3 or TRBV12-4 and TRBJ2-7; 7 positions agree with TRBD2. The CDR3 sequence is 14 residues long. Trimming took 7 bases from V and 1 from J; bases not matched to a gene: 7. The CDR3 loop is CASTEGGPSYEQYF. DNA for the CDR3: TGTGCCAGCACCGAGGGAGGGCCATCCTACGAGCAGTACTTC.

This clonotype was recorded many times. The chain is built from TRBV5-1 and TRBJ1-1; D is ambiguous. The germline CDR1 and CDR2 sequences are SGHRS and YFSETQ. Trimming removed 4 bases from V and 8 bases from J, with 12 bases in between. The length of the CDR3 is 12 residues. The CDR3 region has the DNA TGCGCCAGCAGCCTAACCGGCTTGGAAGCTTTCTTT. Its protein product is CASSLTGLEAFF.

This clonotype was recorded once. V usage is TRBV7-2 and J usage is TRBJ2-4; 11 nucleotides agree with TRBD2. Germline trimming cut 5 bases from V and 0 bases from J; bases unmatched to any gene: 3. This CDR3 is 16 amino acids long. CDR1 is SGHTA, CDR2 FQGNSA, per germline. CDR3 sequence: CASSPSGGLAKNIQYF. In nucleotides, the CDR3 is TGTGCCAGCAGCCCTAGCGGGGGGTTAGCCAAAAACATTCAGTACTTC.

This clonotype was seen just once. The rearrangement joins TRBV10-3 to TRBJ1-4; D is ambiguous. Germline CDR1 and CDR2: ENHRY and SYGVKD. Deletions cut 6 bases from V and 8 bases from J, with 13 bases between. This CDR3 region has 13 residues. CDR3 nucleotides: TGTGCCATCAGCGCCTCGTTCCGGGAAAAACTGTTTTTT. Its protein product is CAISASFREKLFF.

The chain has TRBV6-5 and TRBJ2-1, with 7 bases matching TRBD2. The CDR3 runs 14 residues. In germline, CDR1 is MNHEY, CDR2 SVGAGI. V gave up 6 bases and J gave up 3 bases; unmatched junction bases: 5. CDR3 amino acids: CASSPREGYNEQFF. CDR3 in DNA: TGTGCCAGCAGCCCAAGGGAGGGCTACAATGAGCAGTTCTTC.

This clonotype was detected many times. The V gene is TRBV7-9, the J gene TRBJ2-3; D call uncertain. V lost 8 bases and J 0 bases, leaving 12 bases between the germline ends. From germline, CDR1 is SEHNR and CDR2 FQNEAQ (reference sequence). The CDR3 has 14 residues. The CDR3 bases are TGTGCCAGCGGCCCGACGATCAGCACAGATACGCAGTATTTT. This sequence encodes CASGPTISTDTQYF. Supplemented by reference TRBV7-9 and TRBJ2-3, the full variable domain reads DTGVSQNPRHKITKRGQNVTFRCDPISEHNRLYWYRQTLGQGPEFLTYFQNEAQLEKSRLLSDRFSAERPKGSFSTLEIQRTEQGDSAMYLCASGPTISTDTQYFGPGTRLTVL.

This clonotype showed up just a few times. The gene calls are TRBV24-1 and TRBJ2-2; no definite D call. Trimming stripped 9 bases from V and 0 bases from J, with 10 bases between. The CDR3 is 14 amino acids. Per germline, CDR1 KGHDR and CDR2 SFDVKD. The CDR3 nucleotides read TGTGCCACCGGAGCAGACACGAACACCGGGGAGCTGTTTTTT. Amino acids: CATGADTNTGELFF.

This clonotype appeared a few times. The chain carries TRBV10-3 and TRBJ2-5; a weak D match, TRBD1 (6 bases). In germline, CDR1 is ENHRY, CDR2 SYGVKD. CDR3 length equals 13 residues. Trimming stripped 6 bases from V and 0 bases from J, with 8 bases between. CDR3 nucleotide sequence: TGTGCCATCAGCCGGACAGACCAAGAGACCCAGTACTTC. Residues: CAISRTDQETQYF.

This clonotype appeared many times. In DNA form, the CDR3 reads TGTGCCAGCATCATAGGGGGCGGCAATGAGCAGTTCTTC. This encodes CASIIGGGNEQFF. V and J are TRBV12-3 or TRBV12-4 and TRBJ2-1; 7 bases match TRBD1. Losses at the gene ends were 7 bases for V and 6 bases for J; bases not matched to a gene: 6. The CDR3 runs 13 residues.